This T cell receptor beta chain was sequenced for a study of control samples from healthy donors and cancer patients. Clones were read by immunoSEQ multiplex PCR, and TCRdb kept only the in-frame ones, dropping some. This table holds 100,000 to 150,000 clones, 70% to 90% found once. CDR3 length equals 11 residues. Germline V CDR1 and CDR2: MDHEN, SYDVKM. Trimming took off 5 bases at V and 5 bases at J, with 6 bases between the two ends. Material for sequencing was blood. The clonotype originates from a man aged 50 to 60 in good health. The genes are TRBV28 and TRBJ2-5, with unresolved D. The CDR3 is CASSNEETQYF. The CDR3 DNA is TGTGCCAGCAGTAATGAGGAGACCCAGTACTTC.